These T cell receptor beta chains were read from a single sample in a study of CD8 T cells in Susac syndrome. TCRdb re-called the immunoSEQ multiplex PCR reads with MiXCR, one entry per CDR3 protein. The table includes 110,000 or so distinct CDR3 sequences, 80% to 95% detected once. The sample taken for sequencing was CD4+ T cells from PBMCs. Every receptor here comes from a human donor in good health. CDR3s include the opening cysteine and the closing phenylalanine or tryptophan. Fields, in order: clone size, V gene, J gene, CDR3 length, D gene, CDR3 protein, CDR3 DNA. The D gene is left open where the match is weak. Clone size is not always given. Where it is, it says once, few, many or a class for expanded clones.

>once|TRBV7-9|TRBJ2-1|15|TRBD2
CASSLTSEIHNEQFF
TGTGCCAGCAGCTTGACTAGCGAAATCCACAATGAGCAGTTCTTC
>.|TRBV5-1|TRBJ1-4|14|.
CASSTSGGNEKLFF
TGCGCCAGCAGCACCTCCGGGGGTAATGAAAAACTGTTTTTT
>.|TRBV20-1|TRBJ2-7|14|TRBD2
CSASRLAGLSEQYF
TGCAGTGCTAGTAGACTAGCGGGCCTCTCCGAGCAGTACTTC
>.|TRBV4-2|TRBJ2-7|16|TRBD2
CASSQDSSGRAYEQYF
TGTGCCAGCAGCCAAGATTCTAGCGGTAGAGCTTACGAGCAGTACTTC
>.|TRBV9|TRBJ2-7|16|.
CASSVGEGLSLYEQYF
TGTGCCAGCAGCGTAGGGGAAGGACTAAGTTTATATGAGCAGTACTTC
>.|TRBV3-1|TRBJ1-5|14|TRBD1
CASSQSGGGQPQHF
TGTGCCAGCAGCCAATCAGGGGGAGGGCAGCCCCAGCATTTT
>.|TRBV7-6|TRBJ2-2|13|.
CASSPGPTGELFF
TGTGCCAGCAGCCCGGGCCCCACCGGGGAGCTGTTTTTT
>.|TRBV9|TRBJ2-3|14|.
CASSVSGSPDTQYF
TGTGCCAGCAGCGTCTCAGGTTCCCCAGATACGCAGTATTTT
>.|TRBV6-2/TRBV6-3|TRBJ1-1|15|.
CASSSPTLRHTEAFF
TGTGCCAGCAGTTCCCCGACCCTACGGCACACTGAAGCTTTCTTT
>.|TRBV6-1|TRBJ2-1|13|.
CASSPTSYNEQFF
TGTGCCAGCAGTCCCACCTCCTACAATGAGCAGTTCTTC
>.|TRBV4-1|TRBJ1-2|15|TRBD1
CASSRGQVSHYGYTF
TGCGCCAGCAGCCGTGGACAGGTCTCACACTATGGCTACACCTTC
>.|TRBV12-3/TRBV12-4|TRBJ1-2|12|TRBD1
CASTTGAGGYTF
TGTGCCAGCACCACAGGGGCGGGAGGCTACACCTTC
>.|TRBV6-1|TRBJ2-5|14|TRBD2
CASSLRAGEETQYF
TGTGCCAGCAGCCTCCGAGCGGGAGAGGAGACCCAGTACTTC
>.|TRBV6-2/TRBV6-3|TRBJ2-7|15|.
CASSYLGGQIYEQYF
TGTGCCAGCAGTTACTTAGGCGGACAGATCTACGAGCAGTACTTC
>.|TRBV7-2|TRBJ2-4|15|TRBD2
CASSLGGGLENIQYF
TGTGCCAGCAGCTTAGGGGGAGGACTAGAAAACATTCAGTACTTC
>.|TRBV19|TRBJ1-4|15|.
CASSGKTSTNEKLFF
TGTGCCAGTAGTGGGAAGACGTCAACTAATGAAAAACTGTTTTTT
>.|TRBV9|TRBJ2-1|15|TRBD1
CASSARQGAYNEQFF
TGTGCCAGCAGCGCAAGACAGGGGGCCTACAATGAGCAGTTCTTC
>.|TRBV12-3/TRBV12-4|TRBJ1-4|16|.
CASSLARVATNEKLFF
TGTGCCAGCAGTTTAGCCAGGGTGGCAACTAATGAAAAACTGTTTTTT